In this sample, the clone carrying this T cell receptor (beta chain) turned up many times. This entry belongs to a study of blood T cell repertoires in COVID-19. In the study overall: The samples span acute and convalescent COVID-19 from the United States, Italy and Spain. In each case, the material was cDNA or gDNA derived from T cells, B-cell-depleted T cells, or PBMCs.

CDR3 length: 13 amino acids. The V segment lost 8 bases and the J segment 1 base; nucleotides outside the gene matches: 5. Per the germline V gene, CDR1 is ENHRY and CDR2 is SYGVKD. As handled by the study authors: Amplifying reference gene primers gave estimates of nucleated cell counts. TCRdb's table, derived via immunoSEQ multiplex PCR, lists solely in-frame clones and lacks some. V, J and clone size reflect that table, while D and trimming were determined from the DNA. The repertoire includes about 81,000 clones, 90% to 95% of them detected once, and around 4% sits in the top ten. V usage is TRBV10-3 and J usage is TRBJ2-7, with 7 nucleotides matching TRBD1. The clonotype comes from a human donor with active COVID-19. The donor label of this sample is uncertain. Sequencing used peripheral blood. CDR3 sequence: CAIRDSASYEQYF. For the CDR3, the DNA is TGTGCCATCCGGGACAGCGCGTCCTACGAGCAGTACTTC.